This TCR beta chain was obtained from a study of blood T cells in healthy people across ages. General study findings and limits: Unsorted PBMCs prevented conclusive naive versus antigen-experienced comparison. The recorded TCR beta diversity per million T cells decreased in a roughly linear manner with age.

On this clonotype: Its specificity is not known.

The CDR3 is 11 residues long. In germline, CDR1 is SEHNR, CDR2 FQNEAQ (reference sequence). Those donating, healthy Caucasian individuals from Russia, were aged about 6 to 95. With a J-beta primer mix and a sample-barcoded 5' primer, a second PCR ran about 7 to 12 cycles. Each of the cDNA molecules was tagged by a template-switch adaptor with 12 random nucleotides. Each CDR3 protein gets one entry after TCRdb re-called the 5' RACE reads with MiXCR. The profile shows around 970,000 distinct CDR3 sequences, around 54% of them singletons. This chain uses TRBV7-9 with TRBJ2-7, with D possibly TRBD2 on 5 matching bases. The end of the DNA aligns better with TRBJ2-5, so the J call may be wrong. The source material was blood. The TCR was taken from an older woman in good health. The CDR3 DNA follows: TGTGCCACGGGGTTAAAAGAGACCCAGTACTTC. It translates to CATGLKETQYF.